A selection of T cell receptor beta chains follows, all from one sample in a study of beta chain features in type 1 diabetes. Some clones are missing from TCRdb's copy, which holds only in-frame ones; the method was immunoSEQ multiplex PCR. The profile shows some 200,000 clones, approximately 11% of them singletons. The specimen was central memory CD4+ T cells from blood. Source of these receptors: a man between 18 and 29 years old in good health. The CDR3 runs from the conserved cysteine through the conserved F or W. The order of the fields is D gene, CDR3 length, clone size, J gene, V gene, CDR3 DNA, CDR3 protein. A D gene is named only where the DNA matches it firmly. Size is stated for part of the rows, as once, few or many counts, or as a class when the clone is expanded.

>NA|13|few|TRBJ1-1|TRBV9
TGTGCCAGCAGCGTAGACAGGAACACTGAAGCTTTCTTT
CASSVDRNTEAFF
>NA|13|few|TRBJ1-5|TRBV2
TGTGCCAGCAGTGAACGGTTCAATCAGCCCCAGCATTTT
CASSERFNQPQHF
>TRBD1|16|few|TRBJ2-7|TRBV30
TGTGCCTGGGAGGCAGCATGGACAGGGACAAATTACGAGCAGTACTTC
CAWEAAWTGTNYEQYF
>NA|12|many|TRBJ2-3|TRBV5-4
TGTGCCAGCAGCTTGATCCCAGATACGCAGTATTTT
CASSLIPDTQYF
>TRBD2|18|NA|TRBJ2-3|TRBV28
TGTGCCAGCAGTGAATTGACTAGCGGGACTGCTAGCACAGATACGCAGTATTTT
CASSELTSGTASTDTQYF
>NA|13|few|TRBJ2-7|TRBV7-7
TGTGCCAGCAGCCCCACCCCCGGGGACGAGCAGTACTTC
CASSPTPGDEQYF
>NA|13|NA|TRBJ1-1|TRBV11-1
TGTGCCAGCAGCTTAGCGACGGGGCGGGGAGCTTTCTTT
CASSLATGRGAFF
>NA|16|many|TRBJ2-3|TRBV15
TGTGCCACCAGCAGAGATACGAGAGGGCGCACAGATACGCAGTATTTT
CATSRDTRGRTDTQYF
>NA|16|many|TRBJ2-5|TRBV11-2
TGTGCCAGCAGCGCTGGAGGGGGACAGCCTTGGGAGACCCAGTACTTC
CASSAGGGQPWETQYF
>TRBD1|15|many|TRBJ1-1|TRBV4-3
TGCGCCAGCAGCGCTAACAGGGGGATAGGCACTGAAGCTTTCTTT
CASSANRGIGTEAFF
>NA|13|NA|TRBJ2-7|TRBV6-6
TGTGCCAGCAGTTATCTGGAGGGCTACGAGCAGTACTTC
CASSYLEGYEQYF
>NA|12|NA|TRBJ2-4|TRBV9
TGTGCCAGCAGCGCAGAGGGGGACATTCAGTACTTC
CASSAEGDIQYF
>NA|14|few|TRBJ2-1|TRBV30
TGTGCCTGCCCTAAAAGCGGGTTCTACAATGAGCAGTTCTTC
CACPKSGFYNEQFF
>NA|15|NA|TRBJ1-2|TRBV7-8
TGTGCCAGCAGCTTCCGGGACACGGCCCATAGTGGCTACACCTTC
CASSFRDTAHSGYTF
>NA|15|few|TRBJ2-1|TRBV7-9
TGTGCCAGCAGCTTAGCGCAGGATGGCCCTGGGGAGCAGTTCTTC
CASSLAQDGPGEQFF
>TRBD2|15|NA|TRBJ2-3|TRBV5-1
TGCGCCAGCATCCGTAGCGGGCTTAGCACAGATACGCAGTATTTT
CASIRSGLSTDTQYF
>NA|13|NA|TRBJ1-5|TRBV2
TGTGCCAGCAACAGTCAGATCGATCAGCCCCAGCATTTT
CASNSQIDQPQHF
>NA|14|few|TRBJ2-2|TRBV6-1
TGTGCCAGCAACGTCTTATCGAACACCGGGGAGCTGTTTTTT
CASNVLSNTGELFF
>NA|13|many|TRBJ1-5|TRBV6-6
TGTGCCAGCACCCTCTATTCCCGGCAGCCCCAGCATTTT
CASTLYSRQPQHF
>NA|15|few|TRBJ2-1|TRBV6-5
TGTGCCAGCAGTTACTCAGGGGGATCCTACAATGAGCAGTTCTTC
CASSYSGGSYNEQFF
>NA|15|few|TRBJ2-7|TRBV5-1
TGCGCCAGCAGCTTGGGAGGGGCGACTTCCTACGAGCAGTACTTC
CASSLGGATSYEQYF
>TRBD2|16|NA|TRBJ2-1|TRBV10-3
TGTGCCATCAGTGAGTCGACCCTAGCGGGAGCAAATGAGCAGTTCTTC
CAISESTLAGANEQFF
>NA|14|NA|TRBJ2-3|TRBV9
TGTGCCAGCAGCGTAGAATCTGGCACAGATACGCAGTATTTT
CASSVESGTDTQYF
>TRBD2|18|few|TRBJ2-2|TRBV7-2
TGTGCCAGCAGCTTAGCGGTAGCGGGAGGGCCCGGCACCGGGGAGCTGTTTTTT
CASSLAVAGGPGTGELFF
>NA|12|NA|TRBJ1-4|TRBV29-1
TGCAGCGTTGAATCCCTCCCGGGAAAACTGTTTTTT
CSVESLPGKLFF
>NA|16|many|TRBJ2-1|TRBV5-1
TGCGCCAGCAGCTTGGGGGCGGGACTGTCCTACAATGAGCAGTTCTTC
CASSLGAGLSYNEQFF
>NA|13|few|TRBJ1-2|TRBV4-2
TGTGCCAGCAGCCAAGATTTGGAGGGCGGCTACACCTTC
CASSQDLEGGYTF
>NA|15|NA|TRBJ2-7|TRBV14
TGTGCCAGCAGCCAAGATCGTGGACAGACCTACGAGCAGTACTTC
CASSQDRGQTYEQYF
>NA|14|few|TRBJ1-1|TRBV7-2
TGTGCCAGCACAGAACTCACGGGGGGCACTGAAGCTTTCTTT
CASTELTGGTEAFF
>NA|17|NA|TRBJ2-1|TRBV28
TGTGCCAGCAGCCGATCCCCGGGACACCTATTTTACAATGAGCAGTTCTTC
CASSRSPGHLFYNEQFF
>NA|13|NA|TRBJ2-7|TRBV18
TGTGCCAGCTCAAGGGGGTTAGCCTACGAGCAGTACTTC
CASSRGLAYEQYF
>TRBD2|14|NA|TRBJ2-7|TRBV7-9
TGTGCCAGCAGCTTGACTAGCGACTCCTACGAGCAGTACTTC
CASSLTSDSYEQYF
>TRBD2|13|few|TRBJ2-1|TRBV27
TGTGCCACCCGGACTAGCACCTACAATGAGCAGTTCTTC
CATRTSTYNEQFF
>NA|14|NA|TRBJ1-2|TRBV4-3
TGCGCCAGCAGCCAAGATCACGTAGACTATGGCTACACCTTC
CASSQDHVDYGYTF
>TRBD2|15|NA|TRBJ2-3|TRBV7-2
TGTGCCAGCAGCGGGAGCGGGAGTGTACGAGATACGCAGTATTTT
CASSGSGSVRDTQYF
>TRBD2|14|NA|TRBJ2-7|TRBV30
TGTGCCTGGAAGGGATGGACTAGCGGCTACGAGCAGTACTTC
CAWKGWTSGYEQYF
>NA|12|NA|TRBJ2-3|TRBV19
TGTGCCAGTAGGTCTTACACAGATACGCAGTATTTT
CASRSYTDTQYF
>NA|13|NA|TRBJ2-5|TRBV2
TGTGCCAGCAGTGGTAGCGGACAAGAGACCCAGTACTTC
CASSGSGQETQYF
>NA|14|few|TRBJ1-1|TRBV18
TGTGCCAGCTCACCCACGCGGGGGGGCACTGAAGCTTTCTTT
CASSPTRGGTEAFF
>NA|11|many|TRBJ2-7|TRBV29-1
TGCAGCGTTGTGCAAGCCTACGAGCAGTACTTC
CSVVQAYEQYF
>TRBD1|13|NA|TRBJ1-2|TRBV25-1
TGTGCCAGCGCAGACAGGGGTGGCTATGGCTACACCTTC
CASADRGGYGYTF
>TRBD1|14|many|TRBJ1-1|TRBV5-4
TGTGCCAGCAGCCCAGAGGACAGGGACGCTGAAGCTTTCTTT
CASSPEDRDAEAFF
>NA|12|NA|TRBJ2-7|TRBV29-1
TGCAGCGTTTCCGGGACTGCCTACGAGCAGTACTTC
CSVSGTAYEQYF
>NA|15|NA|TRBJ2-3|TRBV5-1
TGCGCCAGCAGCTTGGAGCGGAGAGGCACAGATACGCAGTATTTT
CASSLERRGTDTQYF
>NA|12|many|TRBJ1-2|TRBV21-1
TGTGCCAGCAGCCTGGACCCCTATGGCTACACCTTC
CASSLDPYGYTF